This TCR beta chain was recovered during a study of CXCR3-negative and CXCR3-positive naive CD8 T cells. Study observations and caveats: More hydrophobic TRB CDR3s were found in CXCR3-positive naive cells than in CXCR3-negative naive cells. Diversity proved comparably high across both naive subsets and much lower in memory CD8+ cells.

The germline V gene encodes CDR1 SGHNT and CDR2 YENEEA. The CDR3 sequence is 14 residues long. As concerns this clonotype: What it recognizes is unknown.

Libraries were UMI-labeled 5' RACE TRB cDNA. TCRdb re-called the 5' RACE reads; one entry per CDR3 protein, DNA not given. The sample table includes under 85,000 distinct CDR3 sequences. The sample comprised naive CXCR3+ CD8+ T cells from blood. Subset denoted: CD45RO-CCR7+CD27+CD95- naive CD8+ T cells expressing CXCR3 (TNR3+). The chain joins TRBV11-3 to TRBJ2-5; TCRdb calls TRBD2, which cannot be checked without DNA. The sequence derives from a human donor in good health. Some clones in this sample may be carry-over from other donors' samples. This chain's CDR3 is CASSRRLAKETQYF.